This TCR beta chain came from a study of Ad26.COV2.S vaccination and SARS-CoV-2 variants. Looking at the study overall: Trial arm assignment for the donor was COV1001 Ad26.COV2.S. General study points: In TCR breadth and depth analyses, total T cell responses may have been underestimated.

With regard to this clone: Its antigen is unidentified.

The assay was immunoSEQ multiplex PCR, and TCRdb's table has in-frame clones only and misses some. The table includes about 390,000 clones, 88% detected once. Indicated treatment: some 19 received Ad26.COV2.S at low or high dose, single or two shots; 5 received placebo; per-sample allocation not given. Collection of samples fell on day 63 after the first vaccine or placebo injection. The sequence came from a person aged 18-60 years who received the Ad26.COV2.S COVID-19 vaccine or a placebo. Sequenced here: peripheral blood, sampled in a trial of Ad26.COV2.S vaccine versus placebo.

In DNA, the CDR3 is TGTGCCAGCAGTGAAAGTATCGACCAAGCCTACGAGCAGTACTTC. Translation: CASSESIDQAYEQYF. The chain has TRBV6-1 and TRBJ2-7; D gene unclear. The CDR3 contains 15 residues. CDR1 and CDR2 from the germline V gene are MNHNS and SASEGT. The V and J ends lost 2 bases and 2 bases respectively, with 13 bases between them.